The 21 T cell receptor beta chains below were found in one sample sequenced in a study of CXCR3-negative and CXCR3-positive naive CD8 T cells. The antigens for these receptors are not known. Findings and caveats of the study: CXCR3-expressing naive cells carried TRB CDR3s more hydrophobic than those of CXCR3-negative naive cells.

The libraries of TRB cDNA were prepared using 5' RACE with UMI labels. Following a re-call of the 5' RACE reads, TCRdb has one entry per CDR3 protein and lacks DNA. This sample's clone table lists about 4,900 distinct CDR3 sequences. The sample taken for sequencing was naive CXCR3+ CD8+ T cells from blood. Described subset: CD45RO-CCR7+CD27+CD95- naive CD8+ T cells expressing CXCR3 (TNR3+). The receptors stem from a human donor in good health. Some clones in this sample may be carry-over from other donors' samples.

The chain uses TRBV5-1 and TRBJ1-2; TCRdb proposes TRBD1, but this gene call is untestable without DNA. The germline CDR1 and CDR2 sequences are SGHRS and YFSETQ. The CDR3 sequence is 15 residues long. CDR3 in amino acids: CASSAGTGSGYGYTF.

Measured by frequency, this clonotype is medium-sized. V and J are TRBV9 and TRBJ1-1. CDR1 and CDR2 from the germline V gene are SGDLS and YYNGEE. The CDR3 spans 13 residues. CDR3 sequence: CASSVMSGPEAFF.

This clonotype registers large by frequency. The chain employs TRBV3-1 and TRBJ2-7. CDR3 length equals 16 residues. Germline assignment: CDR1 LGHDT and CDR2 YNNKEL (reference sequence). CDR3 sequence: CASSQDDGGRLYEQYF.

The CDR3 reads CASSRQDSNQPQHF. This chain connects TRBV27 to TRBJ1-5. This CDR3 is 14 amino acids long. CDR1 is MNHEY, CDR2 SMNVEV, per germline (reference sequence).

By frequency, this clonotype registers medium-sized. The genes are TRBV7-9 and TRBJ1-1. The CDR3 has 15 residues. CDR1 and CDR2 (germline): SEHNR, FQNEAQ (reference sequence). The CDR3 sequence is CASSLQAETNTEAFF.

V and J are TRBV21-1 and TRBJ2-5; checking the TCRdb D call of TRBD1 is not possible without DNA. TRBV21-1 constitutes a pseudogene. This CDR3 has 19 amino acids. The CDR3 here is CASSSPARDLCGVQETQYF.

This rearrangement joins TRBV20-1 to TRBJ1-2. The CDR3 loop spans 14 amino acids. CDR1 and CDR2 (germline): DFQATT, SNEGSKA (reference sequence). CDR3 protein: CSAPHPRANYGYTF.

This chain connects TRBV7-9 to TRBJ1-2. The CDR3 totals 14 residues. In germline, CDR1 is SEHNR, CDR2 FQNEAQ (reference sequence). This chain's CDR3 is CASSFLTGDYGYTF. The entire variable domain, with the rest obtained from reference TRBV7-9 and TRBJ1-2, is as follows: DTGVSQNPRHKITKRGQNVTFRCDPISEHNRLYWYRQTLGQGPEFLTYFQNEAQLEKSRLLSDRFSAERPKGSFSTLEIQRTEQGDSAMYLCASSFLTGDYGYTFGSGTRLTVV.

CDR3 residues: CASSPPEDSGANVLTF. The chain links TRBV7-2 to TRBJ2-6; TCRdb's D call of TRBD1 is untestable without DNA. Germline loops: CDR1 SGHTA, CDR2 FQGNSA. There are 16 residues in the CDR3. Full variable domain (outside the CDR3, taken from reference TRBV7-2 and TRBJ2-6): GAGVSQSPSNKVTEKGKDVELRCDPISGHTALYWYRQSLGQGLEFLIYFQGNSAPDKSGLPSDRFSAERTGGSVSTLTIQRTQQEDSAVYLCASSPPEDSGANVLTFGAGSRLTVL.

The rearrangement joins TRBV21-1 to TRBJ2-4; TCRdb gives TRBD2 as the D gene, but with no DNA this cannot be confirmed. TRBV21-1 constitutes a pseudogene. The CDR3 spans 17 residues. CDR3 loop: CASSERTSGGAKNIQYF.

This chain uses TRBV9 with TRBJ1-1. Germline CDR1 SGDLS, CDR2 YYNGEE. This CDR3 is built from 13 residues. The CDR3 is CASSPQMNTEAFF.

Judged by frequency, this clonotype is medium-sized. The J gene is TRBJ1-1, the V gene TRBV4-3. CDR1 LGHNA and CDR2 YSLEER come from the germline V gene. There are 14 residues in the CDR3. CDR3 in amino acids: CASSQGGWLAEAFF.

The chain combines TRBV6-1 with TRBJ1-3. The CDR3 sequence is 14 residues long. Looked up from germline, CDR1 is MNHNS and CDR2 is SASEGT. The CDR3 loop is CASSEAGSGNTIYF.

This chain joins TRBV4-3 and TRBJ1-2. The CDR3 extends over 17 amino acids. Looked up from germline, CDR1 is LGHNA and CDR2 is YSLEER. Here the CDR3 reads CASSLDKMSPTNYGYTF.

This clonotype is called medium-sized based on its frequency. This chain connects TRBV5-1 to TRBJ2-3; the D call from TCRdb, TRBD2, cannot be confirmed without DNA. Germline loops: CDR1 SGHRS, CDR2 YFSETQ. There are 15 residues in the CDR3. This chain's CDR3 is CASSASGGAGNTQYF.

Frequency places this clonotype as medium-sized. The rearrangement joins TRBV29-1 to TRBJ2-5. The germline V gene has CDR1 SQVTM and CDR2 ANQGSEA. The CDR3 consists of 11 residues. The CDR3 loop reads CSVGFAETQYF.

The chain is built from TRBV21-1 and TRBJ1-1; the D gene TCRdb calls, TRBD1, cannot be checked with no DNA. TRBV21-1 counts as a pseudogene. CDR3 length: 12 residues. CDR3 protein: CASSTHRGEAFF.

This clonotype shows up as medium-sized by frequency. The V gene is TRBV7-9, the J gene TRBJ2-7; TCRdb gives TRBD1 as the D gene, but with no DNA this cannot be confirmed. The CDR3 length is 14 residues. The germline V gene encodes CDR1 SEHNR and CDR2 FQNEAQ (reference sequence). The CDR3 is CASSTGGQSYEQYF.

The chain carries TRBV27 and TRBJ2-7; TCRdb's D call of TRBD1 is untestable without DNA. Germline loops: CDR1 MNHEY, CDR2 SMNVEV (reference sequence). The CDR3 length is 14 residues. The CDR3 loop reads CASSFGPGTREQYF.

This clonotype shows up as medium-sized by frequency. The CDR3 sequence: CASSQGARVEAFF. The V and J genes are TRBV18 and TRBJ1-1; TCRdb picks TRBD1, but there is no DNA to check that call. The V gene's germline CDR1 is KGHSH and CDR2 LQKENI. CDR3 length: 13 amino acids.

The chain uses TRBV29-1 and TRBJ1-4. The CDR3 length is 11 residues. Germline-derived CDR1 and CDR2 are SQVTM and ANQGSEA. The CDR3 sequence is CSVGGNEKLFF.